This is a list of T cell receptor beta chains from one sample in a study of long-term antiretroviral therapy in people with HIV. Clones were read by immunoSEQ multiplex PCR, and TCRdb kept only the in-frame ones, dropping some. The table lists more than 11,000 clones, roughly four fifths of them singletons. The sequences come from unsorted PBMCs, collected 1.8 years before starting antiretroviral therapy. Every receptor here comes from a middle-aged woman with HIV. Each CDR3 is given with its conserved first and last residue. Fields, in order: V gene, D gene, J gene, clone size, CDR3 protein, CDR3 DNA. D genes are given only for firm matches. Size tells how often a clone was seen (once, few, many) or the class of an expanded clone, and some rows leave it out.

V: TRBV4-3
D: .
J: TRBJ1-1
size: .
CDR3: CASSQDGTDFSTEAFF
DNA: TGCGCCAGCAGCCAAGATGGAACAGATTTCTCCACTGAAGCTTTCTTT

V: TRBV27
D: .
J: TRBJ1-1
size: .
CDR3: CASSPNPGGRVAFF
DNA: TGTGCCAGCAGTCCAAACCCCGGGGGCCGAGTAGCTTTCTTT

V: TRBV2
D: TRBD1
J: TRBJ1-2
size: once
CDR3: CASSGDRGDGYTF
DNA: TGTGCCAGCAGTGGGGACAGGGGAGATGGCTACACCTTC

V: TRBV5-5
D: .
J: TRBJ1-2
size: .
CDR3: CASSPGMAGEADGYTF
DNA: TGTGCCAGCAGCCCGGGTATGGCGGGGGAGGCGGATGGCTACACCTTC

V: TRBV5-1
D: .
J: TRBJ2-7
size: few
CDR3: CASSLEGGAEQYF
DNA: TGCGCCAGCAGCTTGGAGGGGGGTGCCGAGCAGTACTTC

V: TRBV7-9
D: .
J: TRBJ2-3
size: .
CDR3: CASSLAGRYADTQYF
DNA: TGTGCCAGCAGCTTAGCGGGGAGATACGCAGATACGCAGTATTTT

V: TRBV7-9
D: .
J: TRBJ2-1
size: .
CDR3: CASSWELYNEQFF
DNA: TGTGCCAGCAGCTGGGAGCTCTACAATGAGCAGTTCTTC

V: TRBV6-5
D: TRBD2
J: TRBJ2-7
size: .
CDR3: CASSYSGSVNEQYF
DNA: TGTGCCAGCAGCTATAGCGGGAGTGTCAACGAGCAGTACTTC

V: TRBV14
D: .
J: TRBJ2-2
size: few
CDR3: CASTLGHPFFSGELFF
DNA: TGTGCCAGCACTCTCGGACACCCCTTCTTTTCCGGGGAGCTGTTTTTT

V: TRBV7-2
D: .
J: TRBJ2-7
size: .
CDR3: CASSFGTLELEQYF
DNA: TGTGCCAGCAGCTTCGGGACACTAGAACTCGAGCAGTACTTC

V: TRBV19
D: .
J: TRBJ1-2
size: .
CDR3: CASRPDSIRGNYGYTF
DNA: TGTGCCAGTAGGCCGGACAGTATAAGGGGGAACTATGGCTACACCTTC

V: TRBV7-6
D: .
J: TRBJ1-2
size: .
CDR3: CASSMGEGTSGGYTF
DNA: TGTGCCAGCAGCATGGGTGAGGGGACCAGTGGTGGCTACACCTTC

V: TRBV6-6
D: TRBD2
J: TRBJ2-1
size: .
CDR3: CAATARPSGSNEQFF
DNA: TGTGCCGCAACTGCGCGGCCTAGCGGGAGCAATGAGCAGTTCTTC

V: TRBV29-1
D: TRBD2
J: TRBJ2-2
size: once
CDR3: CSAIAGGGTGELFF
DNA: TGCAGCGCCATAGCGGGAGGGGGCACCGGGGAGCTGTTTTTT

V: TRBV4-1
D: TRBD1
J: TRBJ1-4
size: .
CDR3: CASSPTGGEKLFF
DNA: TGCGCCAGCAGCCCGACAGGGGGTGAAAAACTGTTTTTT

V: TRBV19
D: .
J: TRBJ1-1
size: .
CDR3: CARLAKVGIIPF
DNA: TGTGCCAGGCTCGCGAAGGTGGGAATCATACCCTTT

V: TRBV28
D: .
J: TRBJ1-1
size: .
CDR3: CASRWNTEAFF
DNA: TGTGCCAGCAGGTGGAACACTGAAGCTTTCTTT

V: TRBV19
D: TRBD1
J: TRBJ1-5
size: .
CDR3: CASSTTGRNQPQHF
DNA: TGTGCCAGTAGTACGACAGGGAGGAATCAGCCCCAGCATTTT

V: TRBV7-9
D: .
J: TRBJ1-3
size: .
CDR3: CASSLGLGNTIYF
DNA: TGTGCCAGCAGCTTGGGACTGGGAAACACCATATATTTT

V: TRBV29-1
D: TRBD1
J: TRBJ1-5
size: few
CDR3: CSVAAQGGQPQHF
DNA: TGCAGCGTCGCGGCACAGGGGGGTCAGCCCCAGCATTTT

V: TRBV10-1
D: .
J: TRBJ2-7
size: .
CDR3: CASSEGGTRRTYEQYF
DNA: TGCGCCAGCAGTGAAGGGGGGACCAGGAGGACGTACGAGCAGTACTTC

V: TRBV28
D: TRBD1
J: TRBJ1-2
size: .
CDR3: CASSFGQDYGYTF
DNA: TGTGCCAGCAGTTTCGGACAGGACTATGGCTACACCTTC

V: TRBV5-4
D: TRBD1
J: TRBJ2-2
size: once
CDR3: CASRGGDRGPNTGELFF
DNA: TGTGCCAGCAGGGGGGGGGACAGGGGGCCGAACACCGGGGAGCTGTTTTTT

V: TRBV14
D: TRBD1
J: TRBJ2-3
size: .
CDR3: CASSRKAGTGDVYTQYF
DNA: TGTGCCAGCAGCCGTAAAGCCGGGACAGGGGATGTATATACGCAGTATTTT

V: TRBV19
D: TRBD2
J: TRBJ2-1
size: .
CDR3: CASGTSGYNEQFF
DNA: TGTGCCAGTGGGACTAGCGGTTACAATGAGCAGTTCTTC

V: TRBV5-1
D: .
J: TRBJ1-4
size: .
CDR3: CASSQHGATNEKLFF
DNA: TGCGCCAGCAGCCAGCACGGGGCAACTAATGAAAAACTGTTTTTT

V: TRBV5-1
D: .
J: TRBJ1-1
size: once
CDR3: CASSLDRVDTEAFF
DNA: TGCGCCAGCAGCCTAGATCGGGTTGACACTGAAGCTTTCTTT

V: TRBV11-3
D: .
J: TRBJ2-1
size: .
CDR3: CASSRTANEQFF
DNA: TGTGCCAGCAGTCGCACCGCGAATGAGCAGTTCTTC

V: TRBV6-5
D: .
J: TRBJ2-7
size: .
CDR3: CASSYSSGDEQYF
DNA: TGTGCCAGCAGTTACTCATCAGGGGACGAGCAGTACTTC

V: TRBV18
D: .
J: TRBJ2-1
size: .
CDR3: CASSPVPPGLGSLQGDNEQFF
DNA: TGTGCCAGCTCACCGGTTCCGCCGGGACTAGGGTCGCTACAGGGGGACAATGAGCAGTTCTTC

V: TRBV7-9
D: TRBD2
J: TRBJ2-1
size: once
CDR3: CASSPPSGGINEQFF
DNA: TGTGCCAGCAGCCCTCCTAGCGGGGGAATCAATGAGCAGTTCTTC

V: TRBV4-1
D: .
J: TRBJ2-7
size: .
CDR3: CASSQDHTTGRIEQYF
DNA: TGCGCCAGCAGCCAAGATCATACTACAGGGCGAATCGAGCAGTACTTC

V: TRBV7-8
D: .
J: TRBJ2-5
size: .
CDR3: CASSLLRQETQYF
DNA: TGTGCCAGCAGCTTACTAAGGCAAGAGACCCAGTACTTC

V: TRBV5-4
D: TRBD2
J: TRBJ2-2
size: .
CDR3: CASSLPGLVIPGELFF
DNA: TGTGCCAGCAGCCTCCCGGGACTAGTGATTCCCGGGGAGCTGTTTTTT

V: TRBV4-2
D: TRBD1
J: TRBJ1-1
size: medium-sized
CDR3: CASSQDGQGVTEAFF
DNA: TGTGCCAGCAGCCAAGATGGACAGGGGGTGACTGAAGCTTTCTTT

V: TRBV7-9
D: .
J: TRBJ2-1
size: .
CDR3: CASSLRTPEEQFF
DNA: TGTGCCAGCAGCCTTCGGACTCCCGAAGAGCAGTTCTTC

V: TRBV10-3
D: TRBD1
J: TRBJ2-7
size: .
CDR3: CAVDRDGYEQYF
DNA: TGTGCCGTTGACAGGGATGGCTACGAGCAGTACTTC

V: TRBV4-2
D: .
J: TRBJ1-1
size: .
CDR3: CASSQVRNSEAFF
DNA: TGTGCCAGCAGCCAAGTTAGGAACTCTGAAGCTTTCTTT

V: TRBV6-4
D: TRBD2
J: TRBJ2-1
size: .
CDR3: CASSESGRSYNEQFF
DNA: TGTGCCAGCAGCGAAAGCGGGAGGTCCTACAATGAGCAGTTCTTC

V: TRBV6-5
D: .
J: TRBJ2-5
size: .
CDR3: CASSYRWTYQETQYF
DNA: TGTGCCAGCAGTTACCGGTGGACATACCAAGAGACCCAGTACTTC

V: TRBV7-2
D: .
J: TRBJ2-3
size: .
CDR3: CASSRGPFTDTQYF
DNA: TGTGCCAGCAGCCGGGGACCCTTCACAGATACGCAGTATTTT

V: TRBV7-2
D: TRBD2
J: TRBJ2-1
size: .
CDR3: CASSPWTSGRWDEQFF
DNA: TGTGCCAGCAGCCCCTGGACTAGCGGGAGGTGGGATGAGCAGTTCTTC

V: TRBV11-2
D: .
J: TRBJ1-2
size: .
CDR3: CASSLPGRNLGYTF
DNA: TGTGCCAGCAGCTTACCAGGGAGGAACTTAGGCTACACCTTC

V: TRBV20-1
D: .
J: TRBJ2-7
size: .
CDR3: CSAQGVGEQYF
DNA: TGCAGTGCGCAGGGAGTTGGCGAGCAGTACTTC

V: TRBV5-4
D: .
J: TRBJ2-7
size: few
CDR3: CASSLVSSADEQYF
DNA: TGTGCCAGCAGCTTAGTTTCTAGCGCGGACGAGCAGTACTTC

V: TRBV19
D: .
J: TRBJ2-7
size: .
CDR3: CASSKGLGGTYEQYF
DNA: TGTGCCAGTAGTAAGGGACTAGGGGGCACCTACGAGCAGTACTTC

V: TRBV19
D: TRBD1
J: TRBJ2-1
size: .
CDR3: CASRGGRGLRPNEQFF
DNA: TGTGCCAGTAGAGGGGGCAGAGGACTTCGTCCCAATGAGCAGTTCTTC

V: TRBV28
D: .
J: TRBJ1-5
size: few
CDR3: CASSSWDLVDWSNQPQHF
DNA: TGTGCCAGCAGTTCCTGGGACCTCGTCGACTGGAGCAATCAGCCCCAGCATTTT

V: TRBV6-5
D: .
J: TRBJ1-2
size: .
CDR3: CASSYAGEYGYTF
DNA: TGTGCCAGCAGTTACGCGGGGGAGTATGGCTACACCTTC